These 32 T cell receptor beta chains came from one sample sequenced in a study of blood T cells in healthy people across ages. With a J-beta primer mix and a sample-barcoded 5' primer, a second PCR ran about 7 to 12 cycles. TCRdb processed the 5' RACE reads anew with MiXCR; each CDR3 protein has one entry. The sample gives 1.5 million to 2 million distinct CDR3 sequences, about 50% of which show up once; 2% to 2.5% is in the top ten. Material for sequencing was blood. Receptor source: a middle-aged woman in good health.

The table lists this clonotype with a count of one. The chain joins TRBV5-6 to TRBJ2-1, with a tentative D call TRBD2 (6 bases). Per the germline V gene, CDR1 is SGHDT and CDR2 is YYEEEE. CDR3 size: 15 residues. Trimming shortened V by 0 bases and J by 13 bases, and 20 bases separated the two germline ends. The CDR3 region has the DNA TGTGCCAGCAGCTTGGGGAGGGTGGGTGGAGAGACCCAGTTCTTC. It yields the protein CASSLGRVGGETQFF. Full variable domain (rest looked up from reference TRBV5-6 and TRBJ2-1): DAGVTQSPTHLIKTRGQQVTLRCSPKSGHDTVSWYQQALGQGPQFIFQYYEEEERQRGNFPDRFSGHQFPNYSSELNVNALLLGDSALYLCASSLGRVGGETQFFGPGTRLTVL.

The chain links TRBV28 to TRBJ2-3; D gene uncertain. The germline gives CDR1 MDHEN, CDR2 SYDVKM. This CDR3 has 13 residues. Between the trimmed V and J ends, which lost 7 bases and 2 bases, there was a span of 10 bases. CDR3 sequence (DNA): TGTGCCAGCACCGCAGGATCCACAGATACGCAGTATTTT. Amino acid sequence: CASTAGSTDTQYF.

This chain links TRBV25-1 with TRBJ2-7; maybe TRBD1 (6 bases). This CDR3 is 15 amino acids long. Germline-derived CDR1 and CDR2 are MGHDK and SYGVNS. V lost 4 bases and J 3 bases, leaving 16 bases between the germline ends. In DNA form, the CDR3 reads TGTGCCAGCAGTGGGGACACCGGCCAGGGCTACGAGCAGTACTTC. Translation gives CASSGDTGQGYEQYF.

This clonotype has a single count. The chain uses TRBV27 and TRBJ1-5; TRBD1 is a possible D gene (6 bases). Trimming left V 6 bases short and J 4 bases short, with 19 bases between. The length of the CDR3 is 16 residues. CDR1 and CDR2 (germline): MNHEY, SMNVEV (reference sequence). The CDR3 nucleotides are TGTGCCAGCAGCCCCCGCGGGGGCCTGGGGAATCAGCCCCAGCATTTT. This translates into CASSPRGGLGNQPQHF.

This clonotype was counted between two and nine times. The rearrangement joins TRBV7-2 to TRBJ2-3; D is perhaps TRBD2 (5 bases). In germline, CDR1 is SGHTA, CDR2 FQGNSA. The CDR3 has 16 residues. Trimming removed 6 bases at V and 2 bases at J, with 18 bases between. This CDR3 reads CASRADASVLTDTQYF. CDR3 nucleotides: TGTGCCAGCAGAGCGGACGCGTCCGTTCTCACAGATACGCAGTATTTT.

CDR3 DNA sequence: TGTGCCAGCAAACCCAACTACAATGAGCAGTTCTTC. This sequence encodes CASKPNYNEQFF. This rearrangement joins TRBV5-5 to TRBJ2-1; D unclear. Germline V lookup: CDR1 SGHKS, CDR2 YYEKEE (reference sequence). V was clipped by 6 bases and J by 3 bases, with 7 bases between them. The CDR3 is 12 residues long.

In the case of this clonotype: At one of its ends the junction is not consistent with the germline gene, which may arise from a read error. The chain joins TRBV7-2 to TRBJ1-6, with D perhaps matching TRBD1 (5 bases). From germline, CDR1 is SGHTA and CDR2 FQGNSA. This CDR3 is 15 amino acids long. Written as DNA, the CDR3 is TGTGCCGGCAGCTTTACCGGGACGGCCAATTCACCCCTCCACTTT. Its translation is CAGSFTGTANSPLHF.

The chain is built from TRBV12-3 or TRBV12-4 and TRBJ2-3; unclear D gene. The CDR3 spans 13 residues. The V and J ends lost 5 bases and 3 bases respectively, with 9 bases between them. CDR3 sequence reads: CASSAHPTDTQYF. The CDR3 DNA follows: TGTGCCAGCAGTGCGCACCCAACAGATACGCAGTATTTT.

The chain recombines TRBV12-3 or TRBV12-4 with TRBJ1-4, with TRBD1 matching over 10 bases. J lost 8 bases, V lost 9 bases, and 9 bases had no gene match. The CDR3 loop spans 14 amino acids. CDR3 sequence reads: CASWETGGGEKLFF. The CDR3 DNA is TGTGCCAGTTGGGAGACAGGGGGCGGCGAAAAACTGTTTTTT.

This clonotype has just a few counts. The chain has TRBV6-5 and TRBJ2-3; D is perhaps TRBD2 (5 bases). The CDR3 sequence is 16 residues long. Germline V gene sequence: CDR1 MNHEY, CDR2 SVGAGI. The germline V and J ends were trimmed by 2 bases and 0 bases, with 12 bases remaining between them. The CDR3 sequence: CASSYMGATSTDTQYF. CDR3 coding DNA: TGTGCCAGCAGTTACATGGGAGCTACAAGCACAGATACGCAGTATTTT.

The genes are TRBV27 and TRBJ1-4; perhaps TRBD1 as D (6 bases). This CDR3 contains 15 residues. The germline V gene has CDR1 MNHEY and CDR2 SMNVEV (reference sequence). V lost 8 bases and J 3 bases, leaving 16 bases between the germline ends. CDR3 amino acids: CASSPLRTANEKLFF. The CDR3 DNA reads as TGTGCCAGCTCCCCTCTTCGGACAGCTAATGAAAAACTGTTTTTT.

The chain couples TRBV7-3 to TRBJ2-5, with D uncertain. The V and J ends lost 5 bases and 11 bases respectively, with 21 bases between them. The germline V gene encodes CDR1 SGHTA and CDR2 FQGTGA. The CDR3 length is 14 residues. The CDR3 DNA is TGTGCCAGCAGCCAGGTGCGGTCCCAGCAGGAGCAGTACTTC. Protein sequence: CASSQVRSQQEQYF.

The J gene is TRBJ1-5, the V gene TRBV10-3; D unresolved. CDR3 size: 14 residues. Germline V gene sequence: CDR1 ENHRY, CDR2 SYGVKD. Trimming cost V 3 bases and J 6 bases, with 12 bases left between them. The CDR3, as DNA: TGTGCCATCAGTGAATTACTTGGGAGTCAGCCCCAGCATTTT. Amino acid sequence: CAISELLGSQPQHF.

The sample holds a few counts of this clonotype. The chain recombines TRBV7-2 with TRBJ1-2, with TRBD1 as a possible D gene (6 bases). V dropped 5 bases and J dropped 8 bases, with 18 bases sitting between them. CDR1 SGHTA and CDR2 FQGNSA come from the germline V gene. The CDR3 is made up of 14 amino acids. CDR3 loop: CASSNLRAGAGYTF. DNA of the CDR3: TGTGCCAGCAGCAATTTACGGGCAGGGGCCGGCTACACCTTC.

A remark on this clonotype: One end of the junction is discordant with germline, which a read error may explain. V gene TRBV28 combines with J gene TRBJ1-2; 8 bases match TRBD1. This CDR3 is built from 12 residues. Looked up from germline, CDR1 is MDHEN and CDR2 is SYDVKM. DNA for the CDR3: TGTGTCAGCAAGACAGGGGACTATGGCTACACCTTC. Its protein product is CVSKTGDYGYTF.

This clonotype was counted only a few times. This chain links TRBV5-1 with TRBJ2-6, with D uncertain. The V end was cut by 0 bases, the J end by 2 bases, with 12 bases between. This CDR3 spans 17 amino acids. The germline gives CDR1 SGHRS, CDR2 YFSETQ. The CDR3 is CASSLASGVAGANVLTF. The CDR3, as DNA: TGCGCCAGCAGCTTGGCCTCTGGGGTCGCTGGGGCCAACGTCCTGACTTTC.

DNA for the CDR3: TGTGCCAGCAGCCAACAAACTAGCGCTGGGGAGACCCAGTACTTC. It codes for CASSQQTSAGETQYF. The chain is built from TRBV4-2 and TRBJ2-7; 7 nucleotides align to TRBD2. The DNA matches TRBJ2-5 better at its end, which makes the J call doubtful. The germline V gene encodes CDR1 LGHNA and CDR2 YNFKEQ. This CDR3 region has 15 residues.

The chain has TRBV2 and TRBJ2-3; possibly TRBD1 or TRBD2 for D (5 bases each). Germline-derived CDR1 and CDR2 are SNHLY and FYNNEI. The CDR3 covers 15 residues. V lost 8 bases to trimming and J lost 3 bases, with 18 bases between them. In DNA, the CDR3 is TGTGCCAGCGGAATGGGACCGCCTAATACAGATACGCAGTATTTT. It is translated as CASGMGPPNTDTQYF.

This clonotype was picked up a small number of times. As DNA, the CDR3 is TGTGCCAGCAATTTACTAGCGGTCCAAGAGACCCAGTACTTC. Translating gives CASNLLAVQETQYF. This chain links TRBV2 with TRBJ2-5; the match to TRBD2 covers 8 bases. There are 14 residues in the CDR3. Trimming took 7 bases from V and 1 from J; bases not matched to a gene: 5. Germline assignment: CDR1 SNHLY and CDR2 FYNNEI.

V usage is TRBV7-2 and J usage is TRBJ2-1; 7 bases agree with TRBD1. With V trimmed by 1 base and J by 3 bases, 9 bases remained unmatched. CDR3 length: 17 amino acids. CDR1 is SGHTA, CDR2 FQGNSA, per germline. The CDR3 loop is CASSLDSWQGVYNEQFF. The CDR3 nucleotides read TGTGCCAGCAGCTTAGACTCTTGGCAGGGGGTCTACAATGAGCAGTTCTTC.

V usage is TRBV12-3 or TRBV12-4 and J usage is TRBJ2-3; TRBD2 aligns across 8 bases. Trimming cost V 6 bases and J 5 bases; bases outside gene matches: 10. The CDR3 length is 15 residues. In DNA form, the CDR3 reads TGTGCCAGCAGCAGTAGCGGGGTGGAAGGAGATACGCAGTATTTT. Translation gives CASSSSGVEGDTQYF.

This clonotype was seen only a few times. V usage is TRBV24-1 and J usage is TRBJ2-5, with TRBD1 as a possible D gene (6 bases). Germline V gene sequence: CDR1 KGHDR, CDR2 SFDVKD. There are 12 residues in the CDR3. Trimming removed 9 bases at V and 2 bases at J, with 9 bases between. The CDR3 nucleotides read TGTGCCACCGAGGACAGACAAGAGACCCAGTACTTC. The encoded protein is CATEDRQETQYF.

The rearrangement joins TRBV5-1 to TRBJ2-7; D might be TRBD1 (6 bases). The end of the DNA is better explained by TRBJ2-5, so the J call may be wrong. Germline-derived CDR1 and CDR2 are SGHRS and YFSETQ. This CDR3 is built from 15 residues. CDR3 sequence: CASSLDRAIQETQYF. In DNA, the CDR3 is TGCGCCAGCAGCTTGGACAGGGCCATCCAAGAGACCCAGTACTTC.

There are a few counts of this clonotype. The rearrangement links TRBV6-2 or TRBV6-3 to TRBJ1-2; TRBD1 aligns across 10 bases. Germline CDR1 is MNHEY and CDR2 is SVGEGT. The CDR3 extends over 14 amino acids. Unmatched junction bases numbered 4, after V lost 1 base and J lost 8 bases. The CDR3 region has the DNA TGTGCCAGCAGTTACTGGGACAGGGGTCTGGGCTACACCTTC. Translation gives CASSYWDRGLGYTF.

This sequence joins TRBV7-3 and TRBJ2-1; 7 bases match TRBD2. V shed 1 base and J 5 bases; nucleotides not matched to a gene: 2. CDR3 length: 14 amino acids. Per the germline V gene, CDR1 is SGHTA and CDR2 is FQGTGA. CDR3 DNA: TGTGCCAGCAGCTTAAGGGACTACGACAATGAGCAGTTCTTC. This translates into CASSLRDYDNEQFF.

This chain uses TRBV7-2 with TRBJ1-2; 9 bases map to TRBD1. With 2 bases clipped from V and 8 bases from J, the junction kept 15 bases outside the gene matches. The germline CDR1 and CDR2 sequences are SGHTA and FQGNSA. The CDR3 spans 17 residues. CDR3: CASSLTWTGEKLRGYTF. The CDR3 DNA reads as TGTGCCAGCAGCTTAACTTGGACAGGGGAAAAGTTGAGAGGCTACACCTTC. Full variable domain (outside the CDR3, taken from reference TRBV7-2 and TRBJ1-2): GAGVSQSPSNKVTEKGKDVELRCDPISGHTALYWYRQSLGQGLEFLIYFQGNSAPDKSGLPSDRFSAERTGGSVSTLTIQRTQQEDSAVYLCASSLTWTGEKLRGYTFGSGTRLTVV.

Concerning this clonotype itself: Being one base from a much bigger clone, this may be a read error. The CDR3 protein is CSVEAGQPGANILTF. The DNA for the CDR3 is TGCAGCGTTGAAGCGGGACAGCCCGGAGCCAACATCCTGACTTTC. This chain uses TRBV29-1 with TRBJ2-6; 7 nucleotides align to TRBD1. Germline V gene lookup returns CDR1 SQVTM and CDR2 ANQGSEA. The length of the CDR3 is 15 residues.

The V and J genes are TRBV6-2 or TRBV6-3 and TRBJ2-6; D unresolved. The CDR3 contains 15 residues. The germline V gene has CDR1 MNHEY and CDR2 SVGEGT. V was clipped by 5 bases and J by 0 bases, with 8 bases between them. CDR3 residues: CASSPMYSGANVLTF. The CDR3 DNA sequence: TGTGCCAGCAGTCCTATGTACTCTGGGGCCAACGTCCTGACTTTC.

CDR3 loop: CASSFRDRFGYGYTF. CDR3 nucleotide sequence: TGTGCCAGCAGCTTTCGGGACAGGTTCGGCTATGGCTACACCTTC. V usage is TRBV7-8 and J usage is TRBJ1-2, with 8 positions matching TRBD1. The length of the CDR3 is 15 residues. J gave up 4 bases and V 3 bases, and 7 bases lay outside the gene matches. The germline gives CDR1 SGHVS, CDR2 FQNEAQ.

The V call is TRBV20-1, the J call TRBJ2-3; D might be TRBD2 (5 bases). V dropped 3 bases and J dropped 4 bases, with 14 bases sitting between them. Germline loops: CDR1 DFQATT, CDR2 SNEGSKA (reference sequence). This CDR3 contains 14 residues. This chain's CDR3 is CSARDWRGSDTQYF. The CDR3 nucleotides are TGCAGTGCTAGGGATTGGCGAGGGTCAGATACGCAGTATTTT.

This clonotype was picked up many times. The rearrangement uses TRBV12-3 or TRBV12-4 and TRBJ2-7; D not resolved. This CDR3 is 13 amino acids long. V was clipped by 2 bases and J by 3 bases, with 8 bases between them. The CDR3 reads CASSLIASYEQYF. DNA for the CDR3: TGTGCCAGCAGTTTAATCGCTAGCTACGAGCAGTACTTC.

The chain has TRBV6-2 or TRBV6-3 and TRBJ2-5; the match to TRBD2 covers 10 bases. The CDR3 loop spans 18 amino acids. Looked up from germline, CDR1 is MNHEY and CDR2 is SVGEGT. The junction had 10 bases not matched to a gene; V was cut back by 2 bases and J by 1 base. CDR3 nucleotides: TGTGCCAGCAGTTACCGGATCGGCAGCGGGGGGGCCCAAGAGACCCAGTACTTC. Translated, it gives CASSYRIGSGGAQETQYF.